Listed here is a single T cell receptor beta chain. As yet, its antigen is unknown. The sample is drawn from a study of a mutant IDH1 vaccine in newly diagnosed glioma. Study background: Following radiotherapy alone, or alongside temozolomide cycles, vaccination was started after an interval of 4-6 weeks. Previous care, which was radiotherapy, temozolomide, or both, most often involved both.

The method was immunoSEQ multiplex PCR; TCRdb's version includes in-frame clones alone and lacks a portion of them. The sample holds tens of thousands of clones, 84% seen once. As for time point: week 47, end of study. The content of each vaccine dose was 300 ug of mutant IDH1 20-mer peptide, and topical imiquimod accompanied it. This TCR was sampled from a man aged 30-40 years with glioma. The specimen was PBMCs, collected from a glioma patient whose treatment included an IDH1 peptide vaccine.

Here the CDR3 DNA reads TGTGCCAGCACCGAACTCTCGTCTGAAGCTTTCTTT. Translation gives CASTELSSEAFF. The chain couples TRBV9 to TRBJ1-1; D is unclear. Trimming removed 6 bases from V and 6 bases from J, with 12 bases in between. CDR3 length equals 12 residues. From germline, CDR1 is SGDLS and CDR2 YYNGEE.